These 4 T cell receptor beta chains came from one sample sequenced in a study of cytomegalovirus exposure and HLA in healthy donors. 13 Jbeta primers and 60 Vbeta primers were used for the PCR. The assay was immunoSEQ multiplex PCR, and TCRdb's table has in-frame clones only and misses some. The sample consists of about 200,000 clones, 86% of them appearing once. The source material was PBMCs. The receptors were sampled from a young woman in good health and CMV-seronegative.

The CDR3 DNA is TGTGCCAGCAGCGTAGGGGAGCGGGGGGTCACAGATACGCAGTATTTT. This codes for CASSVGERGVTDTQYF. The chain couples TRBV9 to TRBJ2-3; 9 bases line up with TRBD2. The CDR3 has 16 amino acids. Germline V gene data show CDR1 as SGDLS and CDR2 as YYNGEE. Germline trimming cut 0 bases from V and 2 bases from J; bases unmatched to any gene: 4. Combining the CDR3 with reference TRBV9 and TRBJ2-3 gives the whole variable domain DSGVTQTPKHLITATGQRVTLRCSPRSGDLSVYWYQQSLDQGLQFLIQYYNGEERAKGNILERFSAQQFPDLHSELNLSSLELGDSALYFCASSVGERGVTDTQYFGPGTRLTVL.

The V gene is TRBV6-7, the J gene TRBJ1-2; TRBD1 is a possible D gene (5 bases). TRBV6-7 is recorded as an ORF, its role being uncertain. CDR3 length equals 13 residues. Trimming cost V 9 bases and J 5 bases, with 16 bases left between them. The CDR3 is CARAFRQSYGYTF. In DNA form, the CDR3 reads TGTGCCAGGGCCTTTAGACAGAGTTATGGCTACACCTTC.

This chain joins TRBV15 and TRBJ1-5; D gene ambiguous. Germline V gives CDR1 LNHNV, CDR2 YYDKDF (reference sequence). Trimming took off 0 bases at V and 9 bases at J, with 6 bases between the two ends. This CDR3 spans 12 amino acids. The CDR3 spells CATSRDEGPQHF. The CDR3 region has the DNA TGTGCCACCAGCAGAGATGAGGGGCCCCAGCATTTT.

The V call is TRBV5-1, the J call TRBJ2-7, with TRBD2 matching over 9 bases. The germline CDR1 and CDR2 sequences are SGHRS and YFSETQ. V shed 4 bases, J shed 6 bases, and the junction held 8 bases outside the gene matches. The CDR3 extends over 14 amino acids. CDR3: CASSTTSGSGEQYF. CDR3 in DNA: TGCGCCAGCAGCACGACTAGCGGTAGTGGCGAGCAGTACTTC.